This T cell receptor (beta chain) was found in a study of blood T cell repertoires in COVID-19. Assignments of participants to cohorts depended upon their own reported clinical history. Authors' data handling: Amplification from reference gene primers served as the basis for estimated nucleated cell counts. Data came from immunoSEQ multiplex PCR; TCRdb stores just in-frame clones and leaves some out. From that table come the V and J calls and clone size; the DNA was used to work out D and trimming. In the table there are over 200,000 clones, roughly nine tenths of which are singletons. The CDR3 spans 19 residues. Germline values: CDR1 SGHDN, CDR2 FVKESK. V was trimmed by 4 bases and J by 0 bases, leaving 24 bases between them.

The receptor's source is a human donor in a cohort exposed to, infected with or recovered from COVID-19 (not recorded which). The donor label of this sample is uncertain. The rearrangement links TRBV14 to TRBJ1-2; tentative D call: TRBD1 (6 bases). The sequenced material came from PBMCs or T cells enriched from blood (not recorded which). This CDR3 reads CASSLGAQNKRRTNYGYTF. The DNA of the CDR3 is TGTGCCAGCAGCCTGGGGGCTCAGAACAAGAGAAGGACTAACTATGGCTACACCTTC.